This T cell receptor beta chain stems from a study of T cell responses to AZD1222 COVID-19 vaccine. Broader study findings: White British ancestry dominated among donors, who included more females, and clonal diversity was possibly underestimated.

About this clone itself: Its antigen is undetermined. In the same sample, other DNA sequences code for this CDR3.

The CDR3 sequence is 13 residues long. The V end was cut by 3 bases, the J end by 4 bases, with 7 bases between. Germline V CDR1 and CDR2: SEHNR, FQNEAQ (reference sequence). Generated by immunoSEQ multiplex PCR, the TCRdb table keeps only in-frame clones and is missing some. This sample has roughly 100,000 clones, with roughly 82% found just once. This sequence originates from an adult in good health. Specimen: peripheral blood, collected on day 0 of AZD1222 vaccination. This chain links TRBV7-9 with TRBJ2-1, with D unclear. For the CDR3, the DNA is TGTGCCAGCAGCTTTGACGGATACAATGAGCAGTTCTTC. This translates into CASSFDGYNEQFF.